The 3 T cell receptor beta chains given below trace back to one sample, sequenced in a study of shared clonotypes between healthy human individuals. This table comes from immunoSEQ multiplex PCR, and its TCRdb copy is limited to in-frame clones, with some not included. This sample has fewer than 600,000 clones, with around 78% found just once. The sequencing input was PBMCs. The receptors come from a woman in her 40s in good health. Some clones in this sample may be carry-over from other donors' samples.

This clone was found many times. The chain has TRBV5-1 and TRBJ2-6; D may be TRBD1 (5 bases). There are 15 residues in the CDR3. CDR1 and CDR2 (germline): SGHRS, YFSETQ. V lost 4 bases and J 1 base, leaving 9 bases between the germline ends. The CDR3 coding sequence is TGCGCCAGCAGCCTCAGGGAATCTGGGGCCAACGTCCTGACTTTC. It is translated as CASSLRESGANVLTF.

As regards this clone: A read error is possible here, since a much larger clone lies one base away. The chain recombines TRBV7-8 with TRBJ1-2; D unresolved. The CDR3 is 12 residues long. Germline V lookup: CDR1 SGHVS, CDR2 FQNEAQ. Trimming removed 7 bases from V and 4 bases from J, with 10 bases in between. The CDR3, as DNA: TGTGCCAGCACCGGATCGGGCTATGGCTACACCTTC. Translated: CASTGSGYGYTF. The whole variable domain, remainder taken from reference TRBV7-8 and TRBJ1-2, is GAGVSQSPRYKVAKRGQDVALRCDPISGHVSLFWYQQALGQGPEFLTYFQNEAQLDKSGLPSDRFFAERPEGSVSTLKIQRTQQEDSAVYLCASTGSGYGYTFGSGTRLTVV.

The J gene is TRBJ2-6, the V gene TRBV2; D is perhaps TRBD2 (5 bases). This CDR3 is built from 14 residues. The germline V and J ends were trimmed by 4 bases and 2 bases, with 6 bases remaining between them. Germline V gene sequence: CDR1 SNHLY, CDR2 FYNNEI. The CDR3 region is CASSAGTGANVLTF. The CDR3 DNA follows: TGTGCCAGCAGTGCCGGGACTGGGGCCAACGTCCTGACTTTC.